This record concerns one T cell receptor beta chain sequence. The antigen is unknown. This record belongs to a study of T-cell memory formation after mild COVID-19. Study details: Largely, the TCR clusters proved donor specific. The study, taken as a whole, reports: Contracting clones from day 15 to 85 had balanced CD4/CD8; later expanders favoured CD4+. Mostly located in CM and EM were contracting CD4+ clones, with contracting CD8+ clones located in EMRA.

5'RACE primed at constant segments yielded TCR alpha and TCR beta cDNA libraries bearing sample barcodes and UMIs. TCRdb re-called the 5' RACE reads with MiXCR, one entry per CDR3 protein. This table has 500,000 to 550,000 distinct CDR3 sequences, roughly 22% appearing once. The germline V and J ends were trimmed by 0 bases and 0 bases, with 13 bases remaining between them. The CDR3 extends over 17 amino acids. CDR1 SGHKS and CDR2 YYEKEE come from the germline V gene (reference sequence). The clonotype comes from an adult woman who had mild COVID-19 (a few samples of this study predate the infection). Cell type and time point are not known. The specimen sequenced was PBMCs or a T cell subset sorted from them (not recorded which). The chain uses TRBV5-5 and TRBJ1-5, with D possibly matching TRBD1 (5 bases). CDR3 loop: CASSLDGRGFSNQPQHF. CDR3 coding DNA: TGTGCCAGCAGCTTGGATGGACGGGGGTTTAGCAATCAGCCCCAGCATTTT.